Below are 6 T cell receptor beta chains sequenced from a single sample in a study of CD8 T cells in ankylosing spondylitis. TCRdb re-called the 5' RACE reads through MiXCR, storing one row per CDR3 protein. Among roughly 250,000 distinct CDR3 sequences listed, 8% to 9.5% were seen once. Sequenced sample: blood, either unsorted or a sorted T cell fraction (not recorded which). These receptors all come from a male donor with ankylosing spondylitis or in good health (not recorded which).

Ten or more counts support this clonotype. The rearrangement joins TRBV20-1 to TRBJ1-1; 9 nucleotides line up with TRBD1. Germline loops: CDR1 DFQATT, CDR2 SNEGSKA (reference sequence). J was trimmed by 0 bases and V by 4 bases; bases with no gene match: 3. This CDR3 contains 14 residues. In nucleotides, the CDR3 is TGCAGTGCTATACAGGGGGCGATGAACACTGAAGCTTTCTTT. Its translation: CSAIQGAMNTEAFF.

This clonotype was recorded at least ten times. CDR3 DNA: TGTGCCAGCCTCGGGACGGATGATACGAACACCGGGGAGCTGTTTTTT. As protein: CASLGTDDTNTGELFF. The V and J genes are TRBV6-1 and TRBJ2-2; D tentatively reads TRBD1 or TRBD2 (5 bases each). Trimming stripped 8 bases from V and 0 bases from J, with 16 bases between. Per the germline V gene, CDR1 is MNHNS and CDR2 is SASEGT. The CDR3 runs 16 residues.

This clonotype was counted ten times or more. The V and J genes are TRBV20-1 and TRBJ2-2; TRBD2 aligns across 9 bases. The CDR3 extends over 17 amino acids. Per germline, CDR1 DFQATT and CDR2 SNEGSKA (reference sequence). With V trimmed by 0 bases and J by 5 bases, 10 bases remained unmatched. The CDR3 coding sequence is TGCAGTGCTAGAGATCGAGGTAGCGGGAGTCTAACCGGGGAGCTGTTTTTT. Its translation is CSARDRGSGSLTGELFF.

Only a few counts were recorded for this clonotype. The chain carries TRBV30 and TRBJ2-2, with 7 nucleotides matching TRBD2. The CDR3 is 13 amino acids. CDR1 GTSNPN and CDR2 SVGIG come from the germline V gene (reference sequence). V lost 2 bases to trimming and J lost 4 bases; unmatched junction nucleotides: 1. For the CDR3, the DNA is TGTGCCTGGAGTCTAGCGGCCACCGGGGAGCTGTTTTTT. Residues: CAWSLAATGELFF.

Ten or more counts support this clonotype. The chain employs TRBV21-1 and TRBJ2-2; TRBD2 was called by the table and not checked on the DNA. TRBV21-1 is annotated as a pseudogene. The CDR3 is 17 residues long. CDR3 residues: CASSKVATSRGTGELFF. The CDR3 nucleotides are TGTGCCAGCAGCAAAGTGGCAACTAGCAGGGGCACCGGGGAGCTGTTTTTT.

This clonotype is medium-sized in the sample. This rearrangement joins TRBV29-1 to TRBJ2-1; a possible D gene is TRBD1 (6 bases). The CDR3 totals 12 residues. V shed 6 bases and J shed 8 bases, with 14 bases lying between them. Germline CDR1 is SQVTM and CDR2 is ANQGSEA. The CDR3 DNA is TGCAGCGTAGGTTCAGGGGCCGATGAGCAGTTCTTC. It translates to CSVGSGADEQFF.